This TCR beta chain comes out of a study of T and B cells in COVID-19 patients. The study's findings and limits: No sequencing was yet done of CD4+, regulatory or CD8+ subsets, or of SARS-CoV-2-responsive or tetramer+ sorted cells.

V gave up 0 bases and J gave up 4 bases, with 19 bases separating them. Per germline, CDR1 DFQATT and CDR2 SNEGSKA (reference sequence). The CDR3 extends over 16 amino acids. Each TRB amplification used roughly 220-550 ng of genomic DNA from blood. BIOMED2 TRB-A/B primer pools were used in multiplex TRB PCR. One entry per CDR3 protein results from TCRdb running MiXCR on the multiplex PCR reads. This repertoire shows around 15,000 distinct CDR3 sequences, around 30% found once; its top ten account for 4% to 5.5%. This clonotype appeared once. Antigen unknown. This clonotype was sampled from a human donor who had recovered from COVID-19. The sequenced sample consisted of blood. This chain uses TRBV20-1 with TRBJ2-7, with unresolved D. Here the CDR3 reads CSARDPRRPTDYEQYF. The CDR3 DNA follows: TGCAGTGCTAGAGATCCTCGACGGCCAACCGATTACGAGCAGTACTTC.